What follows are 9 T cell receptor beta chains derived from one specimen sequenced in a study of spatial heterogeneity in lung cancer. The time point here: sample taken at primary tumor resection. Whole RNA, which was extracted from tumor, nontumor lung tissue or frozen PBMC, was sequenced without any cell sorting. MiXCR was run by TCRdb on the 5' RACE reads, yielding one entry per CDR3 protein. Seen here are roughly 40,000 distinct CDR3 sequences, approximately 6.9% observed once, and the top ten hold about 45%. The material sequenced was PBMCs, taken at surgery. These receptors all stem from a female donor with early-stage non-small cell lung cancer.

This clonotype was detected a few times. The chain joins TRBV3-1 to TRBJ2-1; TRBD2 aligns across 9 bases. V shed 4 bases and J 9 bases; nucleotides not matched to a gene: 7. Germline V lookup: CDR1 LGHDT, CDR2 YNNKEL (reference sequence). The CDR3 spans 14 residues. The CDR3 is CASSLPGLASEQFF. The CDR3 DNA follows: TGTGCCAGCAGCCTCCCGGGACTAGCAAGTGAGCAGTTCTTC.

Only a few counts were recorded for this clonotype. The J gene is TRBJ1-2, the V gene TRBV10-3; D gene uncertain. V lost 6 bases, J lost 5 bases, and 10 bases lay in between. The V gene's germline CDR1 is ENHRY and CDR2 SYGVKD. The CDR3 sequence is 12 residues long. This CDR3 is CAISQDGYGYTF. In DNA form, the CDR3 reads TGTGCCATCAGCCAGGACGGGTATGGCTACACCTTC.

This clonotype showed up just a few times. The gene calls are TRBV28 and TRBJ1-2; no reliable D call. This CDR3 region has 15 residues. The V gene's germline CDR1 is MDHEN and CDR2 SYDVKM. V was shortened by 6 bases and J by 4 bases, with 18 bases between the two germline ends. In DNA, the CDR3 is TGTGCCAGCAGCCTCACCCTCGGGGATACCTATGGCTACACCTTC. Its translation: CASSLTLGDTYGYTF.

The chain links TRBV3-2 to TRBJ2-2; no check of the table's D call, TRBD2, against the DNA was made. TRBV3-2 corresponds to a pseudogene. The CDR3 runs to 17 residues. CDR3 protein: CASSHPMRGPNTGELFF. In DNA, the CDR3 is TGTGCCAGCAGCCACCCTATGCGTGGGCCAAACACCGGGGAGCTGTTTTTT.

This clonotype was picked up a small number of times. The chain is built from TRBV6-6 and TRBJ1-2; 7 nucleotides line up with TRBD1. V lost 6 bases and J lost 0; bases outside the gene matches: 7. Germline CDR1 and CDR2: MNHNY and SVGAGI (reference sequence). This CDR3 has 15 residues. CDR3 in amino acids: CASRKTGEANYGYTF. The CDR3, as DNA: TGTGCCAGCAGAAAAACAGGGGAGGCTAACTATGGCTACACCTTC.

This clonotype appeared many times. The DNA for the CDR3 is TGTGCCAGCAGCTCGTGGGGAGTCACCACAGATACGCAGTATTTT. Its translation is CASSSWGVTTDTQYF. The chain couples TRBV5-8 to TRBJ2-3; possibly TRBD2 for D (5 bases). From germline, CDR1 is SGHTS and CDR2 YDEGEE. This CDR3 is 15 amino acids long. Trimming left V 3 bases short and J 2 bases short, with 13 bases between.

This clonotype was counted only a few times. This rearrangement joins TRBV12-3 or TRBV12-4 to TRBJ1-1; TRBD1 matches at 7 bases. J was trimmed by 1 base and V by 3 bases; bases with no gene match: 2. CDR3 length: 14 amino acids. The CDR3 region is CASSFNRGNTEAFF. As DNA, the CDR3 is TGTGCCAGCAGTTTCAACAGGGGGAACACTGAAGCTTTCTTT.

In this sample, this clonotype turned up many times. The J gene is TRBJ2-5, the V gene TRBV18; unclear D gene. V was cut by 2 bases and J by 2 bases, with 18 bases left in between. Germline V lookup: CDR1 KGHSH, CDR2 LQKENI. The CDR3 has 17 residues. CDR3 nucleotide sequence: TGTGCCAGCTCACCAACGACAACAGTTTGGATGCAAGAGACCCAGTACTTC. Protein sequence: CASSPTTTVWMQETQYF. Full variable domain (missing parts from reference TRBV18 and TRBJ2-5): NAGVMQNPRHLVRRRGQEARLRCSPMKGHSHVYWYRQLPEEGLKFMVYLQKENIIDESGMPKERFSAEFPKEGPSILRIQQVVRGDSAAYFCASSPTTTVWMQETQYFGPGTRLLVL.

J is TRBJ2-3 and V is TRBV18, with TRBD2 matching over 8 bases. Germline CDR1 reads KGHSH; CDR2 reads LQKENI. The junction had 9 bases not matched to a gene; V was cut back by 1 base and J by 6 bases. CDR3 length: 16 residues. CDR3 nucleotide sequence: TGTGCCAGCTCACCACTAACTAGCGGTGGGAGGGATACGCAGTATTTT. Encoded protein: CASSPLTSGGRDTQYF.